This record concerns one T cell receptor (beta chain) sequence. The data belong to a study of blood T cell repertoires in COVID-19. In the original processing: Amplification of reference gene primers provided the estimated nucleated cell counts. Profiled with immunoSEQ multiplex PCR; TCRdb holds only in-frame clones, not every one. D and trimming come from the DNA, and the V and J calls and clone size come from that table. This table holds 90,000 to 100,000 clones, roughly nine tenths found once. The sequence was obtained from a man aged 50 to 60 with acute or convalescent COVID-19. Material: peripheral blood.

The CDR3 DNA sequence: TGCGCCAGCAGCAGTTGGGGTGAGGGGACTAGCCTGACCGGGGAGCTGTTTTTT. Residues: CASSSWGEGTSLTGELFF. The rearrangement joins TRBV5-1 to TRBJ2-2; 9 bases align to TRBD2. V trimming: 4 bases; J trimming: 5 bases; junction bases outside the gene matches: 15. Germline V gene sequence: CDR1 SGHRS, CDR2 YFSETQ. This CDR3 is 18 amino acids long.